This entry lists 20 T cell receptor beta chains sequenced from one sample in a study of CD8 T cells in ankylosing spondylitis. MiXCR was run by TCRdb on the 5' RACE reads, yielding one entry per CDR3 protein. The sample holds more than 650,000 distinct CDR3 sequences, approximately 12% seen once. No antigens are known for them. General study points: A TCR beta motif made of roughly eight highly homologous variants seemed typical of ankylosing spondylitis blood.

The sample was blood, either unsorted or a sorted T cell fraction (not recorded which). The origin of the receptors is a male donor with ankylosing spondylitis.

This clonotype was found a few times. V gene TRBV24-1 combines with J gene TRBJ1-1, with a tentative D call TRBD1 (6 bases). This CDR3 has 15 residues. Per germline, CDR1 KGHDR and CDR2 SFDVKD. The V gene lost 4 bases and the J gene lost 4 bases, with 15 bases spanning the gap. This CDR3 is CATSDTGTMGTEAFF. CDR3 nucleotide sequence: TGTGCCACCAGTGACACCGGGACAATGGGCACTGAAGCTTTCTTT.

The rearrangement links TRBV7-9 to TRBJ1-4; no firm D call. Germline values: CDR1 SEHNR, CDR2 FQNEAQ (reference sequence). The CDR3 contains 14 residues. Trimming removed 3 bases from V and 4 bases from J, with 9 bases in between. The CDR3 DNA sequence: TGTGCCAGCAGCTTGCCCGGGTTTAATGAAAAACTGTTTTTT. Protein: CASSLPGFNEKLFF.

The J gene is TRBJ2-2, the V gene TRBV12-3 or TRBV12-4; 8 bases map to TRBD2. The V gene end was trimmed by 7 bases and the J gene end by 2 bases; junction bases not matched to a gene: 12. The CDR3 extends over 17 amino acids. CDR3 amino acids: CASTNGGGAKNTGELFF. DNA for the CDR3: TGTGCCAGCACAAACGGGGGGGGCGCAAAAAACACCGGGGAGCTGTTTTTT.

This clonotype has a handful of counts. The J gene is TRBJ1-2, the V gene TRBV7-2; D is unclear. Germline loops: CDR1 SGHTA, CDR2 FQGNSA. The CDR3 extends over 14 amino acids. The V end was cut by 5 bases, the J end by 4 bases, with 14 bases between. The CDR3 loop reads CASSPGVSFYGYTF. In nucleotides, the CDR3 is TGTGCCAGCAGCCCGGGAGTCTCCTTCTATGGCTACACCTTC.

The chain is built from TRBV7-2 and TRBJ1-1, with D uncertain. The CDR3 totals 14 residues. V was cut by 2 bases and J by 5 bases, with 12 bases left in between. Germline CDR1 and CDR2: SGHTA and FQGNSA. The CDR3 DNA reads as TGTGCCAGCAGCTTATCCGCATCGGGTACTGAAGCTTTCTTT. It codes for CASSLSASGTEAFF.

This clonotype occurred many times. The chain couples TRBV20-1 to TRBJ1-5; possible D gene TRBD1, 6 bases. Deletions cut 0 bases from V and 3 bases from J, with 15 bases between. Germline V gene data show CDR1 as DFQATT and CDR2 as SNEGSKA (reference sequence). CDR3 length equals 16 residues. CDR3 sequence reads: CSAREGAGAHNQPQHF. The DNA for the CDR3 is TGCAGTGCTAGAGAAGGGGCAGGGGCTCACAATCAGCCCCAGCATTTT.

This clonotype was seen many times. The CDR3 DNA is TGCGCCAGCAGCACGGGAGGGAGGTATGAGCAGTTCTTC. Residues: CASSTGGRYEQFF. The genes are TRBV5-1 and TRBJ2-1; TRBD2 matches at 8 bases. CDR1 is SGHRS and CDR2 is YFSETQ in the germline V gene. The CDR3 covers 13 residues. Unmatched junction bases numbered 5, after V lost 4 bases and J lost 8 bases. Using reference TRBV5-1 and TRBJ2-1 for the parts outside the CDR3, the full variable domain is KAGVTQTPRYLIKTRGQQVTLSCSPISGHRSVSWYQQTPGQGLQFLFEYFSETQRNKGNFPGRFSGRQFSNSRSEMNVSTLELGDSALYLCASSTGGRYEQFFGPGTRLTVL.

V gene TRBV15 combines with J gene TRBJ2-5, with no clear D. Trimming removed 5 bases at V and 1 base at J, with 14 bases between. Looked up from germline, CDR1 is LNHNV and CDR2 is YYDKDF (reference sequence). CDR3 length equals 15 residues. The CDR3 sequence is CATSAKDLTQETQYF. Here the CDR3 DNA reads TGTGCCACCAGCGCCAAGGACCTTACCCAAGAGACCCAGTACTTC.

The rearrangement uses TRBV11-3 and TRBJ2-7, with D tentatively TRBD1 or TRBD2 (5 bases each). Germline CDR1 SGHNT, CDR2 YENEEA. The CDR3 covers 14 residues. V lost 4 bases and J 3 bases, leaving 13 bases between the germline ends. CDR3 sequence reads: CASSSRGAVYEQYF. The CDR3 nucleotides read TGTGCCAGCAGCTCCAGAGGGGCGGTCTACGAGCAGTACTTC.

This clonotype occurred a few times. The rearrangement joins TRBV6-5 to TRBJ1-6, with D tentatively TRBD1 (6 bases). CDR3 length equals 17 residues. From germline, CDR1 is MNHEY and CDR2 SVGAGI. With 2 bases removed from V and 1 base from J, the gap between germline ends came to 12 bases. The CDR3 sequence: CASSYTGRRSYNSPLHF. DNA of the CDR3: TGTGCCAGCAGTTACACAGGGCGTAGGTCCTATAATTCACCCCTCCACTTT.

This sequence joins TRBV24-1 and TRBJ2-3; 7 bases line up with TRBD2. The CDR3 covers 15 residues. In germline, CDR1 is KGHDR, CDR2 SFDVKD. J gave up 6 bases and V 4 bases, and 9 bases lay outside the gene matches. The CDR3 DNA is TGTGCCACCAGTGAGCCGGTCGGGGGGATGGATACGCAGTATTTT. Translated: CATSEPVGGMDTQYF.

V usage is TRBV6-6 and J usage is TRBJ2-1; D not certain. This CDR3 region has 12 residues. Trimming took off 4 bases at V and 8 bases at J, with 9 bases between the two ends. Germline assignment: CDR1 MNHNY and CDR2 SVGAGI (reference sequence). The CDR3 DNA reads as TGTGCCAGCAGTTCCCCCAATGATGAGCAGTTCTTC. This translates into CASSSPNDEQFF.

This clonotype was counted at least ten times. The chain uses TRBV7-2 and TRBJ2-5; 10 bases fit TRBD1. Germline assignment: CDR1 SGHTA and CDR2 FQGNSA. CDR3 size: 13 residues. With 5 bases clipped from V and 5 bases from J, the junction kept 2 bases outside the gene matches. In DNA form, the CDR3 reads TGTGCCAGCAGCCCGACAGGGGGCGAGACCCAGTACTTC. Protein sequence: CASSPTGGETQYF.

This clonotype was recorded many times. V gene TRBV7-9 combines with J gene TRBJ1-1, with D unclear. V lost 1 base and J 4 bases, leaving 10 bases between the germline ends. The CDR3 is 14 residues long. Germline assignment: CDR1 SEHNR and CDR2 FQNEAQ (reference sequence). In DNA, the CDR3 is TGTGCCAGCAGCTTAGAAACCCGCGGCACTGAAGCTTTCTTT. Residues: CASSLETRGTEAFF.

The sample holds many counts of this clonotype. CDR3 region: CASTPGTYNEQFF. CDR3 nucleotide sequence: TGTGCCAGCACCCCCGGGACCTACAATGAGCAGTTCTTC. The chain has TRBV7-2 and TRBJ2-1, with D possibly being TRBD2 (5 bases). Between the trimmed V and J ends, which lost 7 bases and 2 bases, there was a span of 9 bases. This CDR3 is 13 amino acids long. Germline V CDR1 and CDR2: SGHTA, FQGNSA.

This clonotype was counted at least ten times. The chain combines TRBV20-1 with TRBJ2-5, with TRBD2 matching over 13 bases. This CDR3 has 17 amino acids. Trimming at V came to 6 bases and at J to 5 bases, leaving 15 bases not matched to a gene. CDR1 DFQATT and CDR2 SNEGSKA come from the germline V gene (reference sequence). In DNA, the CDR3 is TGCAGTGCAACGGGACTAGCGGGGACCGGATCCTCGGAGACCCAGTACTTC. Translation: CSATGLAGTGSSETQYF.

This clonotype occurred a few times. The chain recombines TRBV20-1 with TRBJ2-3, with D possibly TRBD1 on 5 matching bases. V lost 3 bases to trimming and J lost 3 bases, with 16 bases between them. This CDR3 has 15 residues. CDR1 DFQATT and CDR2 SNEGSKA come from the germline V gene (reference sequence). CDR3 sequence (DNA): TGCAGTGCTAGGCAAAGCTGGGGCAGGACAGATACGCAGTATTTT. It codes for CSARQSWGRTDTQYF.

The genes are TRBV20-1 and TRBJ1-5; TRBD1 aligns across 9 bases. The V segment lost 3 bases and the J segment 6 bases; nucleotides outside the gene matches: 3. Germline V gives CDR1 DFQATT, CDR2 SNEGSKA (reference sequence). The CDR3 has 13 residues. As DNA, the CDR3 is TGCAGTGCTAGTCGGGACAGGGCTCAGCCCCAGCATTTT. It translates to CSASRDRAQPQHF.

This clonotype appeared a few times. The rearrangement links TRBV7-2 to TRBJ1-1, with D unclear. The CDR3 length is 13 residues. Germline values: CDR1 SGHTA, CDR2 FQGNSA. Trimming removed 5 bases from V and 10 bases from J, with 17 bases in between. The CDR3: CASSTEEGLAAFF. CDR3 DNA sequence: TGTGCCAGCAGCACGGAGGAGGGCTTAGCAGCTTTCTTT. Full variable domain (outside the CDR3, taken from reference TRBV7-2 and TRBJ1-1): GAGVSQSPSNKVTEKGKDVELRCDPISGHTALYWYRQSLGQGLEFLIYFQGNSAPDKSGLPSDRFSAERTGGSVSTLTIQRTQQEDSAVYLCASSTEEGLAAFFGQGTRLTVV.

In DNA form, the CDR3 reads TGTGCCAGCAGCTTAGCTAGAATTCGGGGTTTTGAGACCCAGTACTTC. Its protein product is CASSLARIRGFETQYF. The chain joins TRBV7-8 to TRBJ2-5; D may be TRBD2 (5 bases). V lost 0 bases and J lost 5, with 16 bases in between. This CDR3 comprises 16 residues. CDR1 SGHVS and CDR2 FQNEAQ come from the germline V gene. Together with reference TRBV7-8 and TRBJ2-5, the CDR3 gives the full variable domain: GAGVSQSPRYKVAKRGQDVALRCDPISGHVSLFWYQQALGQGPEFLTYFQNEAQLDKSGLPSDRFFAERPEGSVSTLKIQRTQQEDSAVYLCASSLARIRGFETQYFGPGTRLLVL.